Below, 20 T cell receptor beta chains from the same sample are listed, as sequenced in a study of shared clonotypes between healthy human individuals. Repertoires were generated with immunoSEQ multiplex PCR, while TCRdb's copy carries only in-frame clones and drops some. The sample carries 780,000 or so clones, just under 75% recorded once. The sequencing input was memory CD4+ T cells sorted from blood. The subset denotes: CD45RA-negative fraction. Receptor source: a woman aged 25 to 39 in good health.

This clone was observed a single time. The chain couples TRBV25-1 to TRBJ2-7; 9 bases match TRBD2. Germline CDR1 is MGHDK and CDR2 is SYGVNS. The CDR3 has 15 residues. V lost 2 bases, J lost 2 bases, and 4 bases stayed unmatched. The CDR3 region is CASSENGGRAYEQYF. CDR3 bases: TGTGCCAGCAGTGAAAACGGCGGGAGGGCCTACGAGCAGTACTTC.

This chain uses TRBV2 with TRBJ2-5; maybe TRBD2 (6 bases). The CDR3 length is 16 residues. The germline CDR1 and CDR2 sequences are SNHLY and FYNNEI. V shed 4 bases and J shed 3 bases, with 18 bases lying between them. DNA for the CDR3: TGTGCCAGCAGTGGGGGCTCGCGGAGGGTTGAAGAGACCCAGTACTTC. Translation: CASSGGSRRVEETQYF. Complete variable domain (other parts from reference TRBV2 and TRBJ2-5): EPEVTQTPSHQVTQMGQEVILRCVPISNHLYFYWYRQILGQKVEFLVSFYNNEISEKSEIFDDQFSVERPDGSNFTLKIRSTKLEDSAMYFCASSGGSRRVEETQYFGPGTRLLVL.

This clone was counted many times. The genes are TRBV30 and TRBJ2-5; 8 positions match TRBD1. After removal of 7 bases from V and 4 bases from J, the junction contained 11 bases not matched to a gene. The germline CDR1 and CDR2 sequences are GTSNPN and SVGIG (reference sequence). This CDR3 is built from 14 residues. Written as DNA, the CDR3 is TGTGCCTACCGGACAGGGATGTCTCCAGAGACCCAGTACTTC. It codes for CAYRTGMSPETQYF.

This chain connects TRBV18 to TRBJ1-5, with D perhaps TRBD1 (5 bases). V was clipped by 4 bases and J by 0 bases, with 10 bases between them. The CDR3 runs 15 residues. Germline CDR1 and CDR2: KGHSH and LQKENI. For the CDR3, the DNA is TGTGCCAGCTCACTGGGGACCGTTAGCAATCAGCCCCAGCATTTT. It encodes CASSLGTVSNQPQHF.

CDR3 bases: TGTGCCAGCAGCTTAGGAGTTAGTGGACGCACAGATACGCAGTATTTT. Amino acid sequence: CASSLGVSGRTDTQYF. This chain uses TRBV7-2 with TRBJ2-3; D call uncertain. The CDR3 contains 16 residues. CDR1 is SGHTA, CDR2 FQGNSA, per germline. V lost 1 base, J lost 1 base, and 12 bases lay in between.

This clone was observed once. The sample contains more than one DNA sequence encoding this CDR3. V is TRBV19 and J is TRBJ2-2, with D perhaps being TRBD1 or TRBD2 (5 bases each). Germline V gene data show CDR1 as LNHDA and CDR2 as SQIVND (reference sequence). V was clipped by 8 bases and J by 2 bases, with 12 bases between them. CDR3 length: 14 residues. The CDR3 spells CASRRTPNTGELFF. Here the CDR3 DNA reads TGTGCCAGTCGGAGGACACCTAACACCGGGGAGCTGTTTTTT.

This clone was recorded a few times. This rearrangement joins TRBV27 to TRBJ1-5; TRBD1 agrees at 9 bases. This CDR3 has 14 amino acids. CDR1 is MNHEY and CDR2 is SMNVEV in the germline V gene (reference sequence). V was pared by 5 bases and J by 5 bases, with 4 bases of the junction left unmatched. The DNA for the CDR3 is TGTGCCAGCAGTACCCGGACAGGGGATCAGCCCCAGCATTTT. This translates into CASSTRTGDQPQHF.

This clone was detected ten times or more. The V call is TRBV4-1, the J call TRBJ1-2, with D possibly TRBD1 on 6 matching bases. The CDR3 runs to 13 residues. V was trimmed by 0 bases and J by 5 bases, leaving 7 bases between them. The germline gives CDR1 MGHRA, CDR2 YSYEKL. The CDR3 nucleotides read TGCGCCAGCAGCCAAGATCAGGGGTATGGCTACACCTTC. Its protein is CASSQDQGYGYTF.

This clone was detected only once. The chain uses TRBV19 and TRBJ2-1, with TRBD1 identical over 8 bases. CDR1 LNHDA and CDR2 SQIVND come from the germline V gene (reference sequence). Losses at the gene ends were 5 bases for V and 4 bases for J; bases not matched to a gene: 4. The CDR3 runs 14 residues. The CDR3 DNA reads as TGTGCCAGTAGTTGGACAGGGCCTTACAATGAGCAGTTCTTC. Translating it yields CASSWTGPYNEQFF. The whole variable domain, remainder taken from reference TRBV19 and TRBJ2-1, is DGGITQSPKYLFRKEGQNVTLSCEQNLNHDAMYWYRQDPGQGLRLIYYSQIVNDFQKGDIAEGYSVSREKKESFPLTVTSAQKNPTAFYLCASSWTGPYNEQFFGPGTRLTVL.

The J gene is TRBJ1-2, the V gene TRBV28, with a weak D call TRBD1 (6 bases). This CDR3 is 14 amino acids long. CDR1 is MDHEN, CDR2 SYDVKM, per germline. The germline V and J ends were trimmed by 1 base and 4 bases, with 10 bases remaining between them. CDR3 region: CASSLSGQIYGYTF. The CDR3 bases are TGTGCCAGCAGTTTATCCGGACAGATCTATGGCTACACCTTC.

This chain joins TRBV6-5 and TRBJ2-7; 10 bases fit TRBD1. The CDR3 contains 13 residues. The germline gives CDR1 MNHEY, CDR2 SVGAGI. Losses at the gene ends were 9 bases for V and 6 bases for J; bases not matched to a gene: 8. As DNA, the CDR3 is TGTGCCAGTACCGGGACAGGGGCCCTCGAGCAGTACTTC. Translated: CASTGTGALEQYF.

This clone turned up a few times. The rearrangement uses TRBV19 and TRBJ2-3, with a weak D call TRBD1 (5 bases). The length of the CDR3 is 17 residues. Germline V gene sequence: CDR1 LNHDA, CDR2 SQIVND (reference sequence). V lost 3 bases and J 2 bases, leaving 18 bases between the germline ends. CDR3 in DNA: TGTGCCAGTAGTATGGGTGGGGCCGAATCCCTCACAGATACGCAGTATTTT. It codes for CASSMGGAESLTDTQYF.

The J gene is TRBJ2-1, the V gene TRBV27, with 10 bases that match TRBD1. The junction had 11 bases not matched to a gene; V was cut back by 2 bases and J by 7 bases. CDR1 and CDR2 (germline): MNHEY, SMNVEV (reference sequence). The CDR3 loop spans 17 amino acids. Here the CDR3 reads CASSLKPVGTGVNEQFF. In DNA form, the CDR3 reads TGTGCCAGCAGTTTAAAGCCTGTCGGGACAGGGGTAAATGAGCAGTTCTTC.

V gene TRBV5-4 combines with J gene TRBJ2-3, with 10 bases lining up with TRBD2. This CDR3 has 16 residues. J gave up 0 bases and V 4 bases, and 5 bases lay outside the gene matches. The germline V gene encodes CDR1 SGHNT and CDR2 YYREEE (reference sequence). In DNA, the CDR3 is TGTGCCAGCAGCCCCACTAGCGGGGCTAGCACAGATACGCAGTATTTT. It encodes CASSPTSGASTDTQYF.

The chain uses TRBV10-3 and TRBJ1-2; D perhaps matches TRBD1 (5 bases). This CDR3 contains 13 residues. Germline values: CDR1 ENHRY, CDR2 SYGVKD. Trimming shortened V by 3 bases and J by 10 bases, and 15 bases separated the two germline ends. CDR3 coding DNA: TGTGCCATCAGTGAAGACAGTGTTTCCTCCTACACCTTC. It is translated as CAISEDSVSSYTF.

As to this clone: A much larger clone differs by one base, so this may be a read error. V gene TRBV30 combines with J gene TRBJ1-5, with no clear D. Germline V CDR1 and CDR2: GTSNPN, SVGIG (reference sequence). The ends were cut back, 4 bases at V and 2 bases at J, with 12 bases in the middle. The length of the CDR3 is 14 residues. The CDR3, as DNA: TGTGCCTGGAACTGCGACGGGGGCAATCAGCCCCAGCATTTT. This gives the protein CAWNCDGGNQPQHF.

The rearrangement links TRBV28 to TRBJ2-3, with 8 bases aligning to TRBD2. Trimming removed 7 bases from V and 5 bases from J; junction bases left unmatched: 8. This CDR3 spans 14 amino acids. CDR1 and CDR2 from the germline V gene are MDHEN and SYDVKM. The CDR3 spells CASTPPLAGDTQYF. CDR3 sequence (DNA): TGTGCCAGCACCCCGCCTCTAGCGGGAGATACGCAGTATTTT.

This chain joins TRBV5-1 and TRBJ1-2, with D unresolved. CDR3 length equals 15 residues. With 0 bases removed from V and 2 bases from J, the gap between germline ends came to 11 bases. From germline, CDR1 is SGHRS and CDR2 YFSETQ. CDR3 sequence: CASSLVSGSNYGYTF. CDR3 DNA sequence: TGCGCCAGCAGCTTGGTTTCCGGTTCCAACTATGGCTACACCTTC. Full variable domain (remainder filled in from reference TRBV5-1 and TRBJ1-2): KAGVTQTPRYLIKTRGQQVTLSCSPISGHRSVSWYQQTPGQGLQFLFEYFSETQRNKGNFPGRFSGRQFSNSRSEMNVSTLELGDSALYLCASSLVSGSNYGYTFGSGTRLTVV.

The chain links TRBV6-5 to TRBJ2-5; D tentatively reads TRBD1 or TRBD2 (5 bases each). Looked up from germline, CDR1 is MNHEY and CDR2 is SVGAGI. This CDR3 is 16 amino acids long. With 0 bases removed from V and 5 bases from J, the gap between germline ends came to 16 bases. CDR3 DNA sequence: TGTGCCAGCAGTTACTCGGGGGTCACAGTAGGTGAGACCCAGTACTTC. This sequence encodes CASSYSGVTVGETQYF.

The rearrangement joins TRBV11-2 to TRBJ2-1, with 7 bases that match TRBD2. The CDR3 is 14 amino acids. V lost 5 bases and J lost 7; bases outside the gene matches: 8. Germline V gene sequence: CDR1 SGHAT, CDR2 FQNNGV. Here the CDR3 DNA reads TGTGCCAGCAGCCCGCAAATTAGCGGGAATGAGCAGTTCTTC. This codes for CASSPQISGNEQFF.